This T cell receptor (beta chain) was documented in a study of CD8 T cells in Susac syndrome. This clonotype was detected once. Germline CDR1 is GTSNPN and CDR2 is SVGIG (reference sequence). V lost 0 bases, J lost 3 bases, and 15 bases lay in between. The CDR3 sequence is 15 residues long. Random hexamers primed reverse transcription of about 0.45 to 1 ug RNA. TCRdb called the immunoSEQ multiplex PCR reads again in MiXCR, with one record for every CDR3 protein. The sample consists of approximately 190,000 distinct CDR3 sequences, over 85% of them appearing once. The sequenced material came from CD4+ T cells from PBMCs. The TCR sequence derives from a human donor in good health. The J gene is TRBJ2-7, the V gene TRBV30; TRBD1 is a possible D gene (5 bases). CDR3 in amino acids: CAWSVRSGWGYEQYF. The CDR3 nucleotides are TGTGCCTGGAGTGTACGCTCAGGGTGGGGCTACGAGCAGTACTTC.